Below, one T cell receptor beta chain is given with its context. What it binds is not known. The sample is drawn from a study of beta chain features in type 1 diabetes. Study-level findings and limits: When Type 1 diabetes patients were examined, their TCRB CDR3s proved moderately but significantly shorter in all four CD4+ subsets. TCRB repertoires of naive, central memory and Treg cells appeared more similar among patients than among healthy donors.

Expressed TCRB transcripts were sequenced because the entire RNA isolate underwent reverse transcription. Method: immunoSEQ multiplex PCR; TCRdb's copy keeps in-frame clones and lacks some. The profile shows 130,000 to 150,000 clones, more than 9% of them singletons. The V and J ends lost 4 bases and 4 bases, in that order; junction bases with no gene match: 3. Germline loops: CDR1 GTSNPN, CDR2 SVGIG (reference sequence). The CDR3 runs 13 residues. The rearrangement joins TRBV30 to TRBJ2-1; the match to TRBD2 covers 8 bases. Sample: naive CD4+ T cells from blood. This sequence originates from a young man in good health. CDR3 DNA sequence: TGTGCCTGGATCGCGGGGGGATACAATGAGCAGTTCTTC. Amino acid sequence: CAWIAGGYNEQFF.